The 7 T cell receptor beta chains below were found in one sample sequenced in a study of spatial heterogeneity in lung cancer. Their antigens are not known. Time point in this sample: sample taken at primary tumor resection. General observations from the study: Counts of expanded intratumoral alpha and beta TCRs tracked tumor mutation counts.

One entry per CDR3 protein, called by TCRdb with MiXCR from the 5' RACE reads. The sample holds around 4,100 distinct CDR3 sequences, roughly 9.9% seen once. The material sequenced was lung tumor tissue, taken at surgery. Every receptor here comes from a male donor with early-stage non-small cell lung cancer.

About this clonotype itself: The library was designed around alpha chains, so this beta chain is a stray read whose abundance carries little weight. The chain recombines TRBV28 with TRBJ2-7; no reliable D call. The V gene's germline CDR1 is MDHEN and CDR2 SYDVKM. Between the trimmed V and J ends, which lost 7 bases and 4 bases, there was a span of 14 bases. This CDR3 contains 13 residues. The DNA of the CDR3 is TGTGCCAGCACCGAGAGGATGTCTTACGAGCAGTACTTC. Its protein is CASTERMSYEQYF. Drawing the rest from reference TRBV28 and TRBJ2-7, the complete variable domain is DVKVTQSSRYLVKRTGEKVFLECVQDMDHENMFWYRQDPGLGLRLIYFSYDVKMKEKGDIPEGYSVSREKKERFSLILESASTNQTSMYLCASTERMSYEQYFGPGTRLTVT.

This clonotype was recorded at least ten times. This beta chain appears as a stray read in a library generated for alpha chains; its size is not informative. The rearrangement joins TRBV7-2 to TRBJ2-5, with D unresolved. Per the germline V gene, CDR1 is SGHTA and CDR2 is FQGNSA. The CDR3 runs to 13 residues. The V end was cut by 5 bases, the J end by 5 bases, with 12 bases between. The CDR3 DNA follows: TGTGCCAGCAGCACACCTAATGAGGAGACCCAGTACTTC. Protein product: CASSTPNEETQYF.

This clonotype is classed as medium-sized (0.01 to 0.1%). Since the library was made to target alpha chains, this beta chain is a stray read and its abundance is not meaningful. The rearrangement joins TRBV6-1 to TRBJ2-3; 10 bases map to TRBD2. The J segment lost 0 bases and the V segment lost 5 bases, leaving 8 bases of the junction unmatched. The CDR3 spans 17 residues. Germline values: CDR1 MNHNS, CDR2 SASEGT. The CDR3 sequence is CASSYKRGGTSTDTQYF. In DNA form, the CDR3 reads TGTGCCAGCAGTTACAAGCGGGGGGGTACTAGCACAGATACGCAGTATTTT.

This clonotype qualifies as medium-sized (0.01 to 0.1%). Because this beta chain is a stray read in a library intended to capture alpha chains, its abundance should not be given much weight. V usage is TRBV29-1 and J usage is TRBJ2-5; 7 bases match TRBD2. Germline V gene data show CDR1 as SQVTM and CDR2 as ANQGSEA. After removal of 6 bases from V and 1 base from J, the junction contained 5 bases not matched to a gene. The CDR3 extends over 13 amino acids. The CDR3 nucleotides read TGCAGCGTCCGTCGGGGGGTCCAAGAGACCCAGTACTTC. It specifies CSVRRGVQETQYF.

This clonotype is judged medium-sized. Little can be read into the size of this beta chain, an off-target read in a library designed for alpha chains. The V gene is TRBV7-6, the J gene TRBJ2-7; 8 bases are shared with TRBD1. The V gene end was trimmed by 5 bases and the J gene end by 3 bases; junction bases not matched to a gene: 6. The germline V gene has CDR1 SGHVS and CDR2 FNYEAQ. This CDR3 spans 14 amino acids. In DNA form, the CDR3 reads TGTGCCAGCAGCGAGACAGGGGTAAACTACGAGCAGTACTTC. Amino acid sequence: CASSETGVNYEQYF.

This clonotype has only a few counts. This may arise from a read error, as a much more abundant clone is one base away. A library made for alpha chains picked up this beta chain off target, so its size means little. The rearrangement links TRBV21-1 to TRBJ1-6; TRBD1, the D gene given by the table, was not confirmed from the DNA. TRBV21-1 is described as a pseudogene. There are 12 residues in the CDR3. In DNA form, the CDR3 reads TGTGCCAGGCGATTTACAGGGACACCCCTCCACTTT. This encodes CARRFTGTPLHF.

This clonotype appeared many times. With the library built for alpha chains, this beta chain is off target and its frequency is not meaningful. The CDR3, as DNA: TGCGCCAGCAGCCAAGAGAGCCGGGGAACTGAAGCTTTCTTT. It translates to CASSQESRGTEAFF. The J gene is TRBJ1-1, the V gene TRBV4-3; D ambiguous. The CDR3 sequence is 14 residues long. Germline assignment: CDR1 LGHNA and CDR2 YSLEER. V lost 0 bases, J lost 5 bases, and 10 bases lay in between.